Reported below is one TCR beta chain. Its antigen is currently unknown. Method: immunoSEQ multiplex PCR; TCRdb's copy keeps in-frame clones and lacks some. In the table there are tens of thousands of clones, around 89% of which are singletons. Patients were excluded for autoimmune disease history or systemic immunosuppression. The sample belongs to a study of OX40 agonist ivuxolimab in advanced cancers. Whole-study results and caveats: Clonal expansion among partial responders at 0.1-3.0 mg/kg ranked near the lowest. The CD4+ and CD8+ T cells in the blood had expanded clonally by week 6 at 0.1 to 3.0 mg/kg.

The material sequenced was CD4+ or CD8+ T cells sorted from blood, taken in a trial of the OX40 agonist ivuxolimab. The clonotype was recovered from an adult with an advanced solid tumor such as melanoma, head and neck, liver or kidney cancer.

CDR3 DNA sequence: TGCGCCAGCAGCTTGTTTTCCAGCGGGGCAAAAGAGACCCAGTACTTC. Translated: CASSLFSSGAKETQYF. This rearrangement joins TRBV5-1 to TRBJ2-5, with 7 bases lining up with TRBD2. V shed 1 base, J shed 3 bases, and the junction held 9 bases outside the gene matches. Germline V gives CDR1 SGHRS, CDR2 YFSETQ. The CDR3 has 16 residues.